The 22 T cell receptor beta chains below were found in one sample sequenced in a study of graft-versus-host responses after intestinal transplantation (dated by TCRdb to the early 2020s). In light of the paper, this sample's time point label describes: cells obtained before transplantation from donor or recipient. Libraries were made using the immunoSEQ multiplex PCR assay. As stored in TCRdb, this immuneACCESS dataset retains in-frame rearrangements with V and J assigned. A fraction of the clones does not appear; measured against another copy, unresolved V genes explain less than half of the discrepancy, and the remainder lacks a known reason. This sample comprises 90,000 to 150,000 clones, about 95% of them detected only once. The leading ten clones occupy more than 2.5% of the sample. Their target antigens are unknown. The input for sequencing was unstimulated CD8+ T cells sorted from spleen or lymph node cells, taken before intestinal transplant. Receptors originate from a human donor who received an intestinal transplant.

The chain has TRBV7-3 and TRBJ2-7, with 7 bases fitting TRBD1. J was trimmed by 3 bases and V by 5 bases; bases with no gene match: 10. This CDR3 has 15 amino acids. Germline V gives CDR1 SGHTA, CDR2 FQGTGA. This CDR3 reads CASSLGTALRYEQYF. CDR3 DNA: TGTGCCAGCAGCCTCGGGACAGCCTTACGCTACGAGCAGTACTTC.

V gene TRBV18 combines with J gene TRBJ1-5; no clear D. V lost 0 bases and J 2 bases, leaving 11 bases between the germline ends. Germline loops: CDR1 KGHSH, CDR2 LQKENI. This CDR3 spans 16 amino acids. CDR3 in amino acids: CASSPPSIGGNQPQHF. The CDR3, as DNA: TGTGCCAGCTCACCACCTTCAATTGGGGGCAATCAGCCCCAGCATTTT.

The chain is built from TRBV15 and TRBJ2-2; 7 bases fit TRBD1. This CDR3 is 17 amino acids long. Losses at the gene ends were 4 bases for V and 3 bases for J; bases not matched to a gene: 11. CDR1 and CDR2 from the germline V gene are LNHNV and YYDKDF (reference sequence). The CDR3 bases are TGTGCCACCAGCATAAGGGGGCGACAGCACTACACCGGGGAGCTGTTTTTT. This encodes CATSIRGRQHYTGELFF.

Only one count was recorded for this clone. CDR3 region: CARSLVSCLAGDSGEQFF. The CDR3, as DNA: TGTGCCAGAAGCTTGGTATCGTGTCTAGCGGGCGACTCTGGGGAGCAGTTCTTC. J is TRBJ2-1 and V is TRBV5-3; 8 bases align to TRBD2. TRBV5-3 is assigned to the ORF class and has an uncertain function. This CDR3 has 18 amino acids. V was clipped by 0 bases and J by 10 bases; unmatched bases: 18.

This chain connects TRBV19 to TRBJ2-1; 12 bases line up with TRBD2. The junction had 9 bases not matched to a gene; V was cut back by 4 bases and J by 8 bases. Germline V gene data show CDR1 as LNHDA and CDR2 as SQIVND (reference sequence). The CDR3 is 16 residues long. The DNA for the CDR3 is TGTGCCAGTAGTAGGGCTGGGACTAGCGGGTTCTATGAGCAGTTCTTC. It codes for CASSRAGTSGFYEQFF.

V and J are TRBV29-1 and TRBJ2-2; possibly TRBD1 or TRBD2 for D (6 bases each). Germline V gene lookup returns CDR1 SQVTM and CDR2 ANQGSEA. This CDR3 contains 13 residues. CDR3 amino acids: CSSRGANTGELFF. Written as DNA, the CDR3 is TGCTCATCAAGGGGGGCCAACACCGGGGAGCTGTTTTTT.

The chain links TRBV27 to TRBJ1-1; D remains unclear. Trimming cost V 6 bases and J 5 bases, with 19 bases left between them. This CDR3 is 15 amino acids long. Germline V lookup: CDR1 MNHEY, CDR2 SMNVEV (reference sequence). The CDR3: CASSPRAGKRTEAFF. The CDR3 DNA follows: TGTGCCAGCAGCCCCCGGGCGGGGAAGAGGACTGAAGCTTTCTTT.

The J gene is TRBJ2-7, the V gene TRBV9; 9 nucleotides agree with TRBD2. From germline, CDR1 is SGDLS and CDR2 YYNGEE. The ends lost 0 bases at V and 2 bases at J; junction bases unmatched: 9. This CDR3 has 17 residues. CDR3 DNA: TGTGCCAGCAGCGTAGAAGATAGCGGGAGATATGCCTACGAGCAGTACTTC. It is translated as CASSVEDSGRYAYEQYF. The variable domain in full, completed from reference TRBV9 and TRBJ2-7, reads DSGVTQTPKHLITATGQRVTLRCSPRSGDLSVYWYQQSLDQGLQFLIQYYNGEERAKGNILERFSAQQFPDLHSELNLSSLELGDSALYFCASSVEDSGRYAYEQYFGPGTRLTVT.

Worth noting for this clone: At one end, the junction sequence differs from germline, possibly due to a read error. The genes are TRBV28 and TRBJ2-7; no clear D gene. The CDR3 sequence is 13 residues long. Germline V gene sequence: CDR1 MDHEN, CDR2 SYDVKM. The CDR3 reads CAISPASSYEQYF. The CDR3 DNA reads as TGTGCCATCAGTCCTGCCAGCTCCTACGAGCAGTACTTC.

Only one count was recorded for this clone. This rearrangement joins TRBV19 to TRBJ1-2; tentatively, D is TRBD1 (5 bases). The CDR3 is made up of 14 amino acids. Germline V gene sequence: CDR1 LNHDA, CDR2 SQIVND (reference sequence). Trimming shortened V by 5 bases and J by 4 bases, and 14 bases separated the two germline ends. The CDR3 DNA follows: TGTGCCAGTAGTCCATCAGATGGGGGCTATGGCTACACCTTC. Its translation: CASSPSDGGYGYTF.

The chain has TRBV12-5 and TRBJ1-1; TRBD1 might be the D (5 bases). Trimming left V 1 base short and J 5 bases short, with 5 bases between. This CDR3 spans 12 amino acids. Germline lookup yields CDR1 LGHNT and CDR2 FRNRAP. CDR3 residues: CASGLGGTEAFF. The CDR3 nucleotides are TGTGCTAGTGGTTTGGGGGGGACTGAAGCTTTCTTT.

The genes are TRBV9 and TRBJ2-6; possibly TRBD1 for D (6 bases). The CDR3 is made up of 15 amino acids. Trimming stripped 4 bases from V and 1 base from J, with 9 bases between. CDR1 and CDR2 from the germline V gene are SGDLS and YYNGEE. The DNA of the CDR3 is TGTGCCAGCAGCTCACAGGGATCTGGGGCCAACGTCCTGACTTTC. It translates to CASSSQGSGANVLTF.

The V and J genes are TRBV7-9 and TRBJ1-1, with TRBD1 identical over 8 bases. V shed 0 bases, J shed 7 bases, and the junction held 4 bases outside the gene matches. Germline V gene sequence: CDR1 SEHNR, CDR2 FQNEAQ (reference sequence). The CDR3 is made up of 14 amino acids. CDR3 coding DNA: TGTGCCAGCAGCTTAGCCGGGACAGGTTATGAAGCTTTCTTT. Residues: CASSLAGTGYEAFF.

The chain uses TRBV9 and TRBJ2-2; 7 nucleotides align to TRBD2. The germline V gene encodes CDR1 SGDLS and CDR2 YYNGEE. There are 17 residues in the CDR3. With 4 bases clipped from V and 6 bases from J, the junction kept 15 bases outside the gene matches. Here the CDR3 DNA reads TGTGCCAGCAGCCCCCCGGGACTACTCTTTTTTCCCGGGGAGCTGTTTTTT. This sequence encodes CASSPPGLLFFPGELFF.

This clone was seen once. This chain uses TRBV4-3 with TRBJ2-7; D gene uncertain. Trimming stripped 5 bases from V and 0 bases from J, with 14 bases between. The CDR3 has 15 amino acids. Germline values: CDR1 LGHNA, CDR2 YSLEER. The CDR3 protein is CASSCQDRPSYEQYF. The CDR3 DNA reads TGCGCCAGCAGCTGCCAGGATCGCCCCTCCTACGAGCAGTACTTC.

This clone was recorded only once. The chain links TRBV28 to TRBJ1-2, with TRBD1 matching 9 bases. CDR1 is MDHEN and CDR2 is SYDVKM in the germline V gene. This CDR3 is 16 amino acids long. The ends lost 3 bases at V and 7 bases at J; junction bases unmatched: 12. The DNA of the CDR3 is TGTGCCAGCAGTTTTTACCTCACAGGGGGCAATAGTGGCTACACCTTC. Amino acids: CASSFYLTGGNSGYTF.

This clone was recorded a few times. This chain joins TRBV19 and TRBJ2-7, with 15 bases identical to TRBD2. The germline V gene has CDR1 LNHDA and CDR2 SQIVND (reference sequence). This CDR3 has 13 amino acids. Trimming removed 7 bases from V and 6 bases from J; junction bases left unmatched: 1. The CDR3 region is CASTGLAGGEQYF. CDR3 coding DNA: TGTGCCAGTACGGGACTAGCGGGAGGCGAGCAGTACTTC. The complete variable domain, with remaining parts taken from reference TRBV19 and TRBJ2-7, reads DGGITQSPKYLFRKEGQNVTLSCEQNLNHDAMYWYRQDPGQGLRLIYYSQIVNDFQKGDIAEGYSVSREKKESFPLTVTSAQKNPTAFYLCASTGLAGGEQYFGPGTRLTVT.

The gene calls are TRBV4-3 and TRBJ2-7; 9 bases are shared with TRBD2. V lost 0 bases to trimming and J lost 1 base; unmatched junction nucleotides: 7. This CDR3 is 17 amino acids long. Germline CDR1 reads LGHNA; CDR2 reads YSLEER. The CDR3, as DNA: TGCGCCAGCAGCCAAGATCCCCATAGCGGGAGTTCCTACGAGCAGTACTTC. Translating gives CASSQDPHSGSSYEQYF.

The V gene is TRBV10-1, the J gene TRBJ2-2; D ambiguous. The CDR3 sequence is 12 residues long. Germline assignment: CDR1 WNHNN and CDR2 SYGVQD (reference sequence). With 6 bases removed from V and 4 bases from J, the gap between germline ends came to 6 bases. CDR3 DNA: TGCGCCAGCAGCCTTTCCACCGGGGAGCTGTTTTTT. This translates into CASSLSTGELFF.

The chain is built from TRBV9 and TRBJ2-3; 7 bases are shared with TRBD1. CDR1 is SGDLS and CDR2 is YYNGEE in the germline V gene. V shed 0 bases and J 1 base; nucleotides not matched to a gene: 2. CDR3 length equals 15 residues. CDR3 sequence reads: CASSVDGQGTDTQYF. The CDR3 region has the DNA TGTGCCAGCAGCGTAGACGGACAGGGCACAGATACGCAGTATTTT.

CDR3 in amino acids: CASSQDSRPNTEAFF. For the CDR3, the DNA is TGCGCCAGCAGCCAAGATAGCAGGCCGAACACTGAAGCTTTCTTT. The gene calls are TRBV4-1 and TRBJ1-1; D gene ambiguous. V was trimmed by 0 bases and J by 1 base, leaving 9 bases between them. The length of the CDR3 is 15 residues. Looked up from germline, CDR1 is MGHRA and CDR2 is YSYEKL.

V usage is TRBV28 and J usage is TRBJ2-7; D is ambiguous. V was shortened by 7 bases and J by 5 bases, with 21 bases between the two germline ends. The germline gives CDR1 MDHEN, CDR2 SYDVKM. The CDR3 loop spans 15 amino acids. CDR3 coding DNA: TGTGCCAGCAACTCAGTATCGGACGTAGGAGACGAGCAGTACTTC. Translation: CASNSVSDVGDEQYF.